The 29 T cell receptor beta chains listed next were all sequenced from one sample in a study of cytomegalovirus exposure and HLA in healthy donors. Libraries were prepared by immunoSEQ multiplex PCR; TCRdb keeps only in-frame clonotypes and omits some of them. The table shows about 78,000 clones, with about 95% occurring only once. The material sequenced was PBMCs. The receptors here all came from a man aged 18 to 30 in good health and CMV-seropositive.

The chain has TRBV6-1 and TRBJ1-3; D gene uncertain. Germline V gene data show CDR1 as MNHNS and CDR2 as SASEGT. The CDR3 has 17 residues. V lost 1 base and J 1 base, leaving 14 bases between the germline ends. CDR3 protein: CASSEENPRASGNTIYF. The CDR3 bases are TGTGCCAGCAGTGAAGAAAACCCGAGGGCTTCTGGAAACACCATATATTTT.

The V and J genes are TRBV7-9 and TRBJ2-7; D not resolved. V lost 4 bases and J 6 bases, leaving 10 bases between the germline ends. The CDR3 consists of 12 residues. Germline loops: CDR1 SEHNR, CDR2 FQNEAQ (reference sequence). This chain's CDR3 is CASSSTPGEQYF. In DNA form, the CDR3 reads TGTGCCAGCAGCTCCACCCCCGGCGAGCAGTACTTC. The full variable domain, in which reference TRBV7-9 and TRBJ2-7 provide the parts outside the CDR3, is DTGVSQNPRHKITKRGQNVTFRCDPISEHNRLYWYRQTLGQGPEFLTYFQNEAQLEKSRLLSDRFSAERPKGSFSTLEIQRTEQGDSAMYLCASSSTPGEQYFGPGTRLTVT.

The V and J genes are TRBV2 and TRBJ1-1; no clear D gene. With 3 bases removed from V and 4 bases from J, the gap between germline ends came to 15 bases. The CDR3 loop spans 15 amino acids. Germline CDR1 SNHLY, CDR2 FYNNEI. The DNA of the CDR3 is TGTGCCAGCAGTGATATGGGAGGGTGGGTCACTGAAGCTTTCTTT. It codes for CASSDMGGWVTEAFF.

CDR3 residues: CASSLEGTVNQPQHF. CDR3 DNA: TGTGCCAGCAGCTTAGAAGGGACAGTTAATCAGCCCCAGCATTTT. This chain links TRBV7-9 with TRBJ1-5; TRBD1 agrees at 7 bases. The CDR3 extends over 15 amino acids. J gave up 4 bases and V 1 base, and 4 bases lay outside the gene matches. Germline assignment: CDR1 SEHNR and CDR2 FQNEAQ (reference sequence).

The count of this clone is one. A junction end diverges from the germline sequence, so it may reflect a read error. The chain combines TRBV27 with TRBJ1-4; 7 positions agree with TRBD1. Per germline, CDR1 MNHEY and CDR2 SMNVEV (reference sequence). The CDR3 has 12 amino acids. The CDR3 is CASSATGLAPIF. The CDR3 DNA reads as TGTGCCAGCAGTGCGACAGGGCTCGCTCCGATTTTT.

As DNA, the CDR3 is TGTGCCAGCAGCTTAGAAATAGCGGGAGGGTTCAATGAGCAGTTCTTC. Its translation is CASSLEIAGGFNEQFF. The chain combines TRBV11-1 with TRBJ2-1; 11 bases are a match to TRBD2. The germline gives CDR1 SGHAT, CDR2 FQDESV (reference sequence). The CDR3 has 16 residues. The V segment lost 1 base and the J segment 6 bases; nucleotides outside the gene matches: 5. The complete variable domain, with remaining parts taken from reference TRBV11-1 and TRBJ2-1, reads EAEVAQSPRYKITEKSQAVAFWCDPISGHATLYWYRQILGQGPELLVQFQDESVVDDSQLPKDRFSAERLKGVDSTLKIQPAELGDSAMYLCASSLEIAGGFNEQFFGPGTRLTVL.

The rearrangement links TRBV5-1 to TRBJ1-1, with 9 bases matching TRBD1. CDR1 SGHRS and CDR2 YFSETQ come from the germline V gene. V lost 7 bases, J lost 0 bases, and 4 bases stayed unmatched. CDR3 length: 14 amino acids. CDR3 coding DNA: TGCGCCAGCTGTACAGGGGGCGTGAACACTGAAGCTTTCTTT. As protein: CASCTGGVNTEAFF.

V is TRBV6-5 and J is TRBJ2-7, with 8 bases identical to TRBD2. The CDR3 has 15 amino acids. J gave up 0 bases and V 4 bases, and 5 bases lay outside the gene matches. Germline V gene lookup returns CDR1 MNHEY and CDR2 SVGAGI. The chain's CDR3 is CASSSLSGSSYEQYF. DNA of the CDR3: TGTGCCAGCAGTTCCCTCAGCGGGAGCTCCTACGAGCAGTACTTC.

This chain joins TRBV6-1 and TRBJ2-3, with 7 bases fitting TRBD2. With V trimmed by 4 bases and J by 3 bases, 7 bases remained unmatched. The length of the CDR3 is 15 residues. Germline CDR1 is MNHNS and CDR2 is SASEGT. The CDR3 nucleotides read TGTGCCAGCAGTGGGGGCGGTAGCGGGACAGATACGCAGTATTTT. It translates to CASSGGGSGTDTQYF.

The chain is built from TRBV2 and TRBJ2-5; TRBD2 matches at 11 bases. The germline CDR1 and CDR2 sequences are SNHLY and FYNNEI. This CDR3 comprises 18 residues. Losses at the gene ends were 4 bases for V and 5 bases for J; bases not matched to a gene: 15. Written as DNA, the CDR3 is TGTGCCAGCAGTGCGTTTTTAATACTAGCGGGGGAGCGGGAGACCCAGTACTTC. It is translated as CASSAFLILAGERETQYF.

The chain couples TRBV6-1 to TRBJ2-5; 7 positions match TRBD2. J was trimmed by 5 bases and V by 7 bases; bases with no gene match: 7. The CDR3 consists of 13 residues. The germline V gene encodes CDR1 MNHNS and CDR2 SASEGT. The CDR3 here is CASTRLGGETQYF. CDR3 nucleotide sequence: TGTGCCAGCACCCGATTGGGGGGGGAGACCCAGTACTTC.

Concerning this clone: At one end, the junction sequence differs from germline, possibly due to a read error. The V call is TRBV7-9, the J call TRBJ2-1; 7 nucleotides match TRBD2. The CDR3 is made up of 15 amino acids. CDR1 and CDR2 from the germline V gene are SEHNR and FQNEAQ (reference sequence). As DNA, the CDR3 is TGTGCCAGCAGCACAAGACTAGCCTCCGACAATGAGCAGTTCTTC. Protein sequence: CASSTRLASDNEQFF.

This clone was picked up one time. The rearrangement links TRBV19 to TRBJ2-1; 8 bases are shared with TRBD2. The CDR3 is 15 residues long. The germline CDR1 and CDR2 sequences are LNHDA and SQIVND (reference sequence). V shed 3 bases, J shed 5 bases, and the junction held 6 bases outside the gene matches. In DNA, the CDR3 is TGTGCCAGTAGTATTAGAACTAGCGGTAACAATGAGCAGTTCTTC. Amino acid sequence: CASSIRTSGNNEQFF.

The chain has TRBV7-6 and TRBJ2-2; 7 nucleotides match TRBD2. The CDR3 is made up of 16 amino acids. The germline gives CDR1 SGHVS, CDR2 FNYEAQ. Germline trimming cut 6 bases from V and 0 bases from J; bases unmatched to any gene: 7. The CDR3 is CASRLLADPNTGELFF. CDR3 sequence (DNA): TGTGCCAGCAGGCTTCTAGCGGACCCGAACACCGGGGAGCTGTTTTTT.

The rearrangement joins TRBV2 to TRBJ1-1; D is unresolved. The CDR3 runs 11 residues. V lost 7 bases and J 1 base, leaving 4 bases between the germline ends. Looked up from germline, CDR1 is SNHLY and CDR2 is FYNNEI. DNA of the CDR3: TGTGCCAGCACAGGGAACACTGAAGCTTTCTTT. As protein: CASTGNTEAFF. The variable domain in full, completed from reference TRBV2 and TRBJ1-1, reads EPEVTQTPSHQVTQMGQEVILRCVPISNHLYFYWYRQILGQKVEFLVSFYNNEISEKSEIFDDQFSVERPDGSNFTLKIRSTKLEDSAMYFCASTGNTEAFFGQGTRLTVV.

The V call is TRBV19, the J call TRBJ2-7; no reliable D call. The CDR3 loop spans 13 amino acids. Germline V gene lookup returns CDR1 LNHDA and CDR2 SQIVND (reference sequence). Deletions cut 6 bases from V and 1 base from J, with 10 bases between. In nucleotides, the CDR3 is TGTGCCAGTAGCCCCGACTTTTCCTACGAGCAGTACTTC. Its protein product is CASSPDFSYEQYF.

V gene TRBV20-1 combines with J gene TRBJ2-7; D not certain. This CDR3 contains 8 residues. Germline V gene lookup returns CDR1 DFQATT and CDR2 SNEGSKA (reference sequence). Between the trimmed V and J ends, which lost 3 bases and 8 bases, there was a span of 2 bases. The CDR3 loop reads CSASKQYF. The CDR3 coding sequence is TGCAGTGCTAGTAAGCAGTACTTC.

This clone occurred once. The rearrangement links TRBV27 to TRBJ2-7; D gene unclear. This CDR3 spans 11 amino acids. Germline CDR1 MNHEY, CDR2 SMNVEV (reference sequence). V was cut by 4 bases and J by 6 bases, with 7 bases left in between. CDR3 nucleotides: TGTGCCAGCAGTTCCCGTAGCGAGCAGTACTTC. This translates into CASSSRSEQYF.

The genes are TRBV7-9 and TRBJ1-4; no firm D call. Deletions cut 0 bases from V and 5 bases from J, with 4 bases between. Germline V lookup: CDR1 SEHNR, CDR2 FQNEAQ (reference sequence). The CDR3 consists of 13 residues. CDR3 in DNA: TGTGCCAGCAGCTTAGCCAGGAATGAAAAACTGTTTTTT. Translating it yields CASSLARNEKLFF.

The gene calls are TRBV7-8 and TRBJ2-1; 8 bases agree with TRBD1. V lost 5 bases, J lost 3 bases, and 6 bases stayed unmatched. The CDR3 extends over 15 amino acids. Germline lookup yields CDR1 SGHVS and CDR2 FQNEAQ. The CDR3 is CASSVRDRRYNEQFF. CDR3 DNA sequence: TGTGCCAGCAGCGTCCGGGACAGGCGCTACAATGAGCAGTTCTTC. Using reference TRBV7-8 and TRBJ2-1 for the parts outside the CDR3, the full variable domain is GAGVSQSPRYKVAKRGQDVALRCDPISGHVSLFWYQQALGQGPEFLTYFQNEAQLDKSGLPSDRFFAERPEGSVSTLKIQRTQQEDSAVYLCASSVRDRRYNEQFFGPGTRLTVL.

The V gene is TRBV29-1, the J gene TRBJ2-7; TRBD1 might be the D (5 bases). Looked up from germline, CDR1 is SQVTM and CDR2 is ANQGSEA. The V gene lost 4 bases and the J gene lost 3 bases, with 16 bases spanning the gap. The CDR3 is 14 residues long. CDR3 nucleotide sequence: TGCAGCGTTGCGAACAGGCCTACTGACTACGAGCAGTACTTC. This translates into CSVANRPTDYEQYF.

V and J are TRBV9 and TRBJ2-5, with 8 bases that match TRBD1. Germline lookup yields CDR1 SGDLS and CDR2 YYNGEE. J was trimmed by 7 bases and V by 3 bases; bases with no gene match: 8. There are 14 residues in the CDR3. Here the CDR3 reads CASSAQTGVGTQYF. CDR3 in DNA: TGTGCCAGCAGCGCCCAGACAGGGGTCGGGACCCAGTACTTC.

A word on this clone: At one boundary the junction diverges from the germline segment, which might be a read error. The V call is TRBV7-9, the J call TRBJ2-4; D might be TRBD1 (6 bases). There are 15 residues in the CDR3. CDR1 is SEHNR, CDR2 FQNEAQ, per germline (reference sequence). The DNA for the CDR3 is TGTGCCAGCAGCTTAGAGGACAGTGAAAAAACCATTCAGTACTTC. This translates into CASSLEDSEKTIQYF. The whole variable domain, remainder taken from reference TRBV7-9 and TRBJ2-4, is DTGVSQNPRHKITKRGQNVTFRCDPISEHNRLYWYRQTLGQGPEFLTYFQNEAQLEKSRLLSDRFSAERPKGSFSTLEIQRTEQGDSAMYLCASSLEDSEKTIQYFGAGTRLSVL.

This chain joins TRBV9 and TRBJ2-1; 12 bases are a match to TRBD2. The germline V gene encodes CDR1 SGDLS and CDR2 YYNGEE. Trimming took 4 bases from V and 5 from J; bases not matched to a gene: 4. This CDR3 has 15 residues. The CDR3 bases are TGTGCCAGCAGCCCCAGACTAGCGGGAGACAATGAGCAGTTCTTC. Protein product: CASSPRLAGDNEQFF.

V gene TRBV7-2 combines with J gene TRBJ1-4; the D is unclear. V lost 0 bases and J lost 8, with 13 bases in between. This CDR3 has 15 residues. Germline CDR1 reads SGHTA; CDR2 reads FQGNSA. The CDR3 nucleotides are TGTGCCAGCAGCTTAGCGCCCAATAAAGCAGAAAAACTGTTTTTT. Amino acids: CASSLAPNKAEKLFF.

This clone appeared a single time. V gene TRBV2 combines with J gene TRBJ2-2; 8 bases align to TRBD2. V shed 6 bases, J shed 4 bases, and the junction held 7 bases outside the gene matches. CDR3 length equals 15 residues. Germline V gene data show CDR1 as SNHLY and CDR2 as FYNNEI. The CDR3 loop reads CASRERTSGTGELFF. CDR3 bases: TGTGCCAGCAGAGAGAGAACTAGCGGCACCGGGGAGCTGTTTTTT.

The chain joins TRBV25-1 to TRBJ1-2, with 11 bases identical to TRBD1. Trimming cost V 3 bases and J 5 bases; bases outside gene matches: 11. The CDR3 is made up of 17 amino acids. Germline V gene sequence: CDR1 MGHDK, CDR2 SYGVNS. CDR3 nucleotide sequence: TGTGCCAGCAGTGACCCCCCCGGGACAGGGGGTTGGTATGGCTACACCTTC. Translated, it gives CASSDPPGTGGWYGYTF.

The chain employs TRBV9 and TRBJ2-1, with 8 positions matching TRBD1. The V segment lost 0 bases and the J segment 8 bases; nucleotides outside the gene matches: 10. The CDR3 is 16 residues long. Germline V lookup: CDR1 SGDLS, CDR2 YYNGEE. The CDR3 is CASSVVGQGARYEQFF. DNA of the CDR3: TGTGCCAGCAGCGTAGTAGGGCAGGGGGCCCGGTATGAGCAGTTCTTC.

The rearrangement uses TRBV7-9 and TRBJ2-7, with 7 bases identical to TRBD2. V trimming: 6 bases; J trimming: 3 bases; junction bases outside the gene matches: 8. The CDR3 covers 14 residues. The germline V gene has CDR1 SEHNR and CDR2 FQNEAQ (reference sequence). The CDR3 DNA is TGTGCCAGCAGTCCCCCGCTAGCGGACTACGAGCAGTACTTC. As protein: CASSPPLADYEQYF.